The 21 T cell receptor beta chains presented below share a single source sample, sequenced in a study of control samples from healthy donors and cancer patients. Data came from immunoSEQ multiplex PCR; TCRdb stores just in-frame clones and leaves some out. The data show more than 90,000 clones, with about 89% seen just once and more than 7% held by the top ten. Sequenced: blood. The receptors were sampled from a young man in good health.

V gene TRBV6-1 combines with J gene TRBJ2-7, with TRBD2 as a possible D gene (5 bases). The CDR3 is 15 residues long. Looked up from germline, CDR1 is MNHNS and CDR2 is SASEGT. V was pared by 1 base and J by 1 base, with 11 bases between. The CDR3 is CASSEGRGKSYEQYF. The CDR3 nucleotides read TGTGCCAGCAGTGAAGGTCGGGGTAAGTCCTACGAGCAGTACTTC.

V and J are TRBV7-2 and TRBJ1-2; no definite D call. This CDR3 has 13 residues. The V end was cut by 2 bases, the J end by 6 bases, with 10 bases between. Germline values: CDR1 SGHTA, CDR2 FQGNSA. This CDR3 reads CASSLTYKDGYTF. CDR3 sequence (DNA): TGTGCCAGCAGCTTAACGTATAAGGATGGCTACACCTTC.

The chain couples TRBV12-5 to TRBJ2-5; D is unresolved. V lost 8 bases to trimming and J lost 0 bases, with 7 bases between them. The germline gives CDR1 LGHNT, CDR2 FRNRAP. CDR3 length equals 12 residues. DNA of the CDR3: TGTGCTAGTAGGTTGTACCAAGAGACCCAGTACTTC. This gives the protein CASRLYQETQYF.

The chain uses TRBV4-1 and TRBJ1-3, with D unclear. The CDR3 runs to 15 residues. Germline CDR1 reads MGHRA; CDR2 reads YSYEKL. Trimming removed 4 bases at V and 4 bases at J, with 14 bases between. CDR3 nucleotide sequence: TGCGCCAGCAGCCTAGTCGAACTTGGAGGAAACACCATATATTTT. Translation gives CASSLVELGGNTIYF.

The V call is TRBV7-9, the J call TRBJ2-1; D is perhaps TRBD2 (6 bases). The CDR3 runs 14 residues. Per germline, CDR1 SEHNR and CDR2 FQNEAQ (reference sequence). V was shortened by 3 bases and J by 6 bases, with 12 bases between the two germline ends. The CDR3 spells CASSLEGLTNEQFF. The CDR3 region has the DNA TGTGCCAGCAGCTTGGAGGGACTCACCAATGAGCAGTTCTTC.

The rearrangement joins TRBV11-2 to TRBJ2-7; D may be TRBD1 or TRBD2 (5 bases each). This CDR3 contains 13 residues. CDR1 SGHAT and CDR2 FQNNGV come from the germline V gene. Trimming took 6 bases from V and 7 from J, leaving 16 bases between them. In nucleotides, the CDR3 is TGTGCCAGCAGACGGGACCAGATTTCGGAGCAGTACTTC. Residues: CASRRDQISEQYF.

The gene calls are TRBV27 and TRBJ2-3; 9 nucleotides align to TRBD1. In germline, CDR1 is MNHEY, CDR2 SMNVEV (reference sequence). This CDR3 comprises 20 residues. V gave up 2 bases and J gave up 3 bases; unmatched junction bases: 18. The CDR3 is CASSLTVGTGTLAATDTQYF. The CDR3 coding sequence is TGTGCCAGCAGTTTAACAGTAGGGACAGGGACATTGGCAGCGACAGATACGCAGTATTTT.

The chain recombines TRBV7-9 with TRBJ2-1; TRBD2 aligns across 9 bases. J gave up 8 bases and V 4 bases, and 12 bases lay outside the gene matches. Germline V gives CDR1 SEHNR, CDR2 FQNEAQ (reference sequence). The CDR3 covers 16 residues. The CDR3 bases are TGTGCCAGCAGCTCGACGGGACTAGCTACCCCCGATGAGCAGTTCTTC. Translation gives CASSSTGLATPDEQFF. Full variable domain (missing parts from reference TRBV7-9 and TRBJ2-1): DTGVSQNPRHKITKRGQNVTFRCDPISEHNRLYWYRQTLGQGPEFLTYFQNEAQLEKSRLLSDRFSAERPKGSFSTLEIQRTEQGDSAMYLCASSSTGLATPDEQFFGPGTRLTVL.

The V call is TRBV30, the J call TRBJ2-3; D tentatively fits TRBD1 or TRBD2 (5 bases each). In germline, CDR1 is GTSNPN, CDR2 SVGIG (reference sequence). CDR3 length: 15 residues. Trimming left V 0 bases short and J 3 bases short, with 13 bases between. CDR3 region: CAWSVLGAVTDTQYF. The CDR3 bases are TGTGCCTGGAGTGTACTCGGGGCCGTAACAGATACGCAGTATTTT.

The chain recombines TRBV5-5 with TRBJ2-7, with TRBD2 identical over 13 bases. CDR3 length: 16 residues. V lost 0 bases and J lost 6; bases outside the gene matches: 6. Germline CDR1 reads SGHKS; CDR2 reads YYEKEE (reference sequence). CDR3 DNA sequence: TGTGCCAGCAGCTTGGCCAGGACTAGCGGGAGAGTCGAGCAGTACTTC. As protein: CASSLARTSGRVEQYF.

The chain recombines TRBV6-6 with TRBJ2-7, with D tentatively TRBD2 (7 bases). Looked up from germline, CDR1 is MNHNY and CDR2 is SVGAGI (reference sequence). The CDR3 is 14 amino acids. V lost 10 bases, J lost 1 base, and 17 bases lay in between. The CDR3 region is CATREGGASYEQYF. The CDR3 DNA is TGTGCCACCAGAGAGGGGGGGGCATCCTACGAGCAGTACTTC.

Of note for this clone: Other DNA sequences in this sample translate to the same CDR3. This chain connects TRBV5-4 to TRBJ1-1, with no clear D. V dropped 4 bases and J dropped 2 bases, with 15 bases sitting between them. The CDR3 sequence is 15 residues long. The germline V gene encodes CDR1 SGHNT and CDR2 YYREEE (reference sequence). CDR3 bases: TGTGCCAGCAGCCCGACTGGAGGGCGTAACACTGAAGCTTTCTTT. It translates to CASSPTGGRNTEAFF.

The chain carries TRBV6-5 and TRBJ1-2; D remains ambiguous. Trimming pared 8 bases from V and 1 base from J, leaving 11 bases between. This CDR3 contains 13 residues. Per germline, CDR1 MNHEY and CDR2 SVGAGI. Here the CDR3 DNA reads TGTGCCAGCCTGGACCCGCTTAACTATGGCTACACCTTC. Translated, it gives CASLDPLNYGYTF.

The chain carries TRBV28 and TRBJ1-1; 9 bases align to TRBD1. J gave up 4 bases and V 4 bases, and 7 bases lay outside the gene matches. Germline V gene data show CDR1 as MDHEN and CDR2 as SYDVKM. The CDR3 is 15 residues long. This CDR3 is CASSYRDRASTEAFF. The CDR3 DNA reads as TGTGCCAGCAGTTACCGGGACAGGGCTAGCACTGAAGCTTTCTTT.

This sequence joins TRBV5-4 and TRBJ2-7; D ambiguous. The CDR3 sequence is 14 residues long. Germline assignment: CDR1 SGHNT and CDR2 YYREEE (reference sequence). Trimming removed 0 bases from V and 3 bases from J, with 10 bases in between. The CDR3 DNA sequence: TGTGCCAGCAGCTTGGATCCAGTCCGCTACGAGCAGTACTTC. It yields the protein CASSLDPVRYEQYF.

Only one count was recorded for this clone. V and J are TRBV9 and TRBJ2-1, with TRBD2 matching over 9 bases. Trimming at V came to 6 bases and at J to 7 bases, leaving 8 bases not matched to a gene. The germline CDR1 and CDR2 sequences are SGDLS and YYNGEE. The CDR3 runs 14 residues. In DNA form, the CDR3 reads TGTGCCAGCAATCTAGCGGGGTGGGGGAATGAGCAGTTCTTC. This gives the protein CASNLAGWGNEQFF. The full variable domain, its missing parts supplied by reference TRBV9 and TRBJ2-1, is DSGVTQTPKHLITATGQRVTLRCSPRSGDLSVYWYQQSLDQGLQFLIQYYNGEERAKGNILERFSAQQFPDLHSELNLSSLELGDSALYFCASNLAGWGNEQFFGPGTRLTVL.

This rearrangement joins TRBV3-1 (or the pseudogene TRBV3-2) to TRBJ2-1; TRBD2 agrees at 9 bases. V trimming: 4 bases; J trimming: 10 bases; junction bases outside the gene matches: 8. CDR1 and CDR2 (germline): LGHDT, YNNKEL (reference sequence). CDR3 length: 14 residues. The CDR3 sequence is CASSPGLAIDEQFF. The CDR3 DNA reads as TGTGCCAGCAGCCCGGGACTAGCAATAGACGAGCAGTTCTTC.

In this sample, this clone turned up once. V and J are TRBV28 and TRBJ1-1; no reliable D call. The germline V gene has CDR1 MDHEN and CDR2 SYDVKM. V was trimmed by 4 bases and J by 6 bases, leaving 9 bases between them. CDR3 length equals 12 residues. The chain's CDR3 is CASSSMDSEAFF. As DNA, the CDR3 is TGTGCCAGCAGTTCCATGGATTCTGAAGCTTTCTTT.

This chain uses TRBV2 with TRBJ1-1; 7 positions match TRBD1. Unmatched junction bases numbered 6, after V lost 5 bases and J lost 0 bases. Germline CDR1 reads SNHLY; CDR2 reads FYNNEI. There are 15 residues in the CDR3. The DNA for the CDR3 is TGTGCCAGCAGTTCCGCGACAGGGCTGAACACTGAAGCTTTCTTT. Encoded protein: CASSSATGLNTEAFF.

V usage is TRBV7-8 and J usage is TRBJ1-1; D unclear. Germline loops: CDR1 SGHVS, CDR2 FQNEAQ. The CDR3 loop spans 17 amino acids. V was cut by 3 bases and J by 2 bases, with 19 bases left in between. The CDR3 DNA reads TGTGCCAGCAGCTTTGAGTCGATAATGCCTCACAACACTGAAGCTTTCTTT. Translation gives CASSFESIMPHNTEAFF.

The CDR3 loop reads CASSQDGTGGVNIQYF. In DNA, the CDR3 is TGTGCCAGCAGCCAAGATGGGACGGGAGGGGTGAACATTCAGTACTTC. This sequence joins TRBV4-2 and TRBJ2-4, with 8 positions matching TRBD2. The V and J ends lost 0 bases and 7 bases, in that order; junction bases with no gene match: 8. Germline-derived CDR1 and CDR2 are LGHNA and YNFKEQ. The CDR3 loop spans 16 amino acids.